A single sample is the source of the 5 T cell receptor beta chains below, sequenced in a study of spatial heterogeneity in lung cancer. Their cognate antigens are unknown. TCRdb re-called the 5' RACE reads with MiXCR, one entry per CDR3 protein. The sample lists about 1,900 distinct CDR3 sequences; around 20% were seen once. Regarding time point: sample taken at primary tumor resection. Study-level results: Intratumoral expanded alpha and beta TCR counts were found to track tumor mutation counts.

This specimen consisted of lung tumor tissue, obtained at surgery. All receptors come from a male donor with early-stage non-small cell lung cancer.

A few counts support this clonotype. The genes are TRBV12-3 or TRBV12-4 and TRBJ2-1, with 11 positions matching TRBD2. The V gene end was trimmed by 3 bases and the J gene end by 5 bases; junction bases not matched to a gene: 3. This CDR3 has 15 amino acids. The CDR3 loop is CASSFASGGHNEQFF. The DNA for the CDR3 is TGTGCCAGCAGTTTTGCTAGCGGGGGGCACAATGAGCAGTTCTTC.

In its sample, this clonotype is medium-sized. The chain links TRBV19 to TRBJ2-1; D not resolved. There are 18 residues in the CDR3. V was shortened by 3 bases and J by 3 bases, with 21 bases between the two germline ends. Germline CDR1 LNHDA, CDR2 SQIVND (reference sequence). This chain's CDR3 is CASSIPRKRTTYYNEQFF. The CDR3 coding sequence is TGTGCCAGTAGTATCCCCAGGAAACGTACTACCTACTACAATGAGCAGTTCTTC.

The V gene is TRBV11-2, the J gene TRBJ2-1; possible D gene TRBD2, 7 bases. The V end lost 3 bases, the J end lost 4 bases, and 19 bases lay between the germline ends. Germline V lookup: CDR1 SGHAT, CDR2 FQNNGV. The CDR3 loop spans 17 amino acids. The DNA for the CDR3 is TGTGCCAGCAGCTTGGCACCCCCGGGGGGCTTGTACAATGAGCAGTTCTTC. Translation gives CASSLAPPGGLYNEQFF.

This clonotype is medium-sized. The chain uses TRBV27 and TRBJ2-5, with unresolved D. V lost 5 bases and J lost 5, with 12 bases in between. Germline V gene lookup returns CDR1 MNHEY and CDR2 SMNVEV (reference sequence). The CDR3 extends over 13 amino acids. The CDR3 DNA reads as TGTGCCAGCAGTCCAAATCCACTCGAGACCCAGTACTTC. Protein: CASSPNPLETQYF.

This clonotype is labeled medium-sized. V gene TRBV11-2 combines with J gene TRBJ2-2, with D perhaps given as TRBD1 or TRBD2 (5 bases each). Per germline, CDR1 SGHAT and CDR2 FQNNGV. V dropped 4 bases and J dropped 1 base, with 10 bases sitting between them. The CDR3 is 15 amino acids. In DNA, the CDR3 is TGTGCCAGCAGCTCCAGTGGGGGGAACACCGGGGAGCTGTTTTTT. Amino acid sequence: CASSSSGGNTGELFF. The full variable domain, completed using reference TRBV11-2 and TRBJ2-2, is EAGVAQSPRYKIIEKRQSVAFWCNPISGHATLYWYQQILGQGPKLLIQFQNNGVVDDSQLPKDRFSAERLKGVDSTLKIQPAKLEDSAVYLCASSSSGGNTGELFFGEGSRLTVL.